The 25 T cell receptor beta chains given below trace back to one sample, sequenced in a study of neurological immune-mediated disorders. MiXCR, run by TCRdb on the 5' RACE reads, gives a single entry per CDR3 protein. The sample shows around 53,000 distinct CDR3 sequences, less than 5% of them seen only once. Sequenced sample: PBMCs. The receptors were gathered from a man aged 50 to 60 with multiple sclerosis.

CDR3 residues: CASSPDGWNTEAFF. The CDR3 nucleotides are TGTGCCAGCTCGCCGGACGGATGGAACACTGAAGCTTTCTTT. This chain joins TRBV18 and TRBJ1-1; D is unclear. The length of the CDR3 is 14 residues. V lost 6 bases and J 1 base, leaving 12 bases between the germline ends. Germline CDR1 is KGHSH and CDR2 is LQKENI.

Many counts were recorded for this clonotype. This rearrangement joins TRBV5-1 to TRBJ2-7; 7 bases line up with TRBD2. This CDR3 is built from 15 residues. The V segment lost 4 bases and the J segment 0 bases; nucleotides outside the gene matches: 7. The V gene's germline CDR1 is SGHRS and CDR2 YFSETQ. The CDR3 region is CASSPAGALSYEQYF. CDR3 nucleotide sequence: TGCGCCAGCAGCCCTGCGGGAGCCCTCTCCTACGAGCAGTACTTC.

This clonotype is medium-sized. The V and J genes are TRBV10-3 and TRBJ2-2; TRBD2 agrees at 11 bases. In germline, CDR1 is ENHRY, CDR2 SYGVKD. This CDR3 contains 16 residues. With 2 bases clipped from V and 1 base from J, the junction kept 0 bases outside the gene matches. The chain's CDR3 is CAISEGLAGNTGELFF. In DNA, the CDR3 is TGTGCCATCAGTGAGGGACTAGCGGGGAACACCGGGGAGCTGTTTTTT.

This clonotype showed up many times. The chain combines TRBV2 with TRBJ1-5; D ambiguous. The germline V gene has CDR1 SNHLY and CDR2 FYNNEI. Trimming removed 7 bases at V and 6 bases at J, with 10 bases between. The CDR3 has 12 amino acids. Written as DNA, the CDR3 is TGTGCCAGCACTCGGGCGGGTCAGCCCCAGCATTTT. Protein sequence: CASTRAGQPQHF.

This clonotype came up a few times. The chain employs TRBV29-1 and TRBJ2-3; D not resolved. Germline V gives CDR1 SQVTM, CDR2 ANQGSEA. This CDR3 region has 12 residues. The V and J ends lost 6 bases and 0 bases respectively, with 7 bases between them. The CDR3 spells CSVRRSTDTQYF. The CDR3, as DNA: TGCAGCGTCCGACGTAGCACAGATACGCAGTATTTT.

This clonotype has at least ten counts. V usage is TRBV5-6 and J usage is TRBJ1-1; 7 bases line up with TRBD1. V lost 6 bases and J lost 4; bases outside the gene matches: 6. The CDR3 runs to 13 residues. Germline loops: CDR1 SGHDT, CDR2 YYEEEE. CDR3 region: CASKETGSTEAFF. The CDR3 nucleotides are TGTGCCAGCAAAGAGACAGGGTCCACTGAAGCTTTCTTT.

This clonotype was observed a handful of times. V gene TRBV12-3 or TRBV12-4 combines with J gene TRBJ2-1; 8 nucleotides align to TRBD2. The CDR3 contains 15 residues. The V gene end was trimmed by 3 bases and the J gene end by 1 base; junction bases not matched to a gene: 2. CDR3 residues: CASSFVAGSYNEQFF. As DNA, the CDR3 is TGTGCCAGCAGTTTTGTAGCGGGATCCTACAATGAGCAGTTCTTC.

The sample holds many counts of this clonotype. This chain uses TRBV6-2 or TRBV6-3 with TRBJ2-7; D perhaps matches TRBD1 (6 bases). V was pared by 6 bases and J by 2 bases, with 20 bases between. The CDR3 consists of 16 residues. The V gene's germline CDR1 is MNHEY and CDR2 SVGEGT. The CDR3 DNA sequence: TGTGCCAGCAGCCAACTCACCGGGACATTGACCTACGAGCAGTACTTC. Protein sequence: CASSQLTGTLTYEQYF.

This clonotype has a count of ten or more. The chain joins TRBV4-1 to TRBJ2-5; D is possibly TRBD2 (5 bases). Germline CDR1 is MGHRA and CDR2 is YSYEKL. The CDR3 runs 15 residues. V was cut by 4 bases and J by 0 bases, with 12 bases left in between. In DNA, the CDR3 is TGCGCCAGCAGCCCCTCCCCGGGGTACCAAGAGACCCAGTACTTC. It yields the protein CASSPSPGYQETQYF.

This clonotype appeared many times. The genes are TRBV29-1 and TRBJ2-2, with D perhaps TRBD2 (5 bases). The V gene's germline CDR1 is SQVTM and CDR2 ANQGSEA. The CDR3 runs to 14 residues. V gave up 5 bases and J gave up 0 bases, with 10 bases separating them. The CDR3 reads CSVTGGSNTGELFF. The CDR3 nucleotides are TGCAGCGTTACCGGAGGATCGAACACCGGGGAGCTGTTTTTT.

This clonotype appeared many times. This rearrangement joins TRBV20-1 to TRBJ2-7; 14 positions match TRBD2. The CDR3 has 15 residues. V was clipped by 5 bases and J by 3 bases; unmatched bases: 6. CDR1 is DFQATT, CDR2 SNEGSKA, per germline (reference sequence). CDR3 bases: TGCAGTGCTGATCTTGGACTAGCGGGGGGCTACGAGCAGTACTTC. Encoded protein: CSADLGLAGGYEQYF.

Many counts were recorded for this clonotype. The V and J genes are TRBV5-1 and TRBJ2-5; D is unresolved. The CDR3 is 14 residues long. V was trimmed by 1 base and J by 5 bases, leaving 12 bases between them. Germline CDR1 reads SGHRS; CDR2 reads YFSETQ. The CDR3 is CASSLIGQLETQYF. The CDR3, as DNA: TGCGCCAGCAGCTTGATCGGGCAGCTGGAGACCCAGTACTTC.

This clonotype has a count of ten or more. The CDR3 loop is CASSLRNSGNTIYF. For the CDR3, the DNA is TGTGCCAGCAGCTTGCGGAACTCTGGAAACACCATATATTTT. J is TRBJ1-3 and V is TRBV5-5; D is unclear. Trimming took off 1 base at V and 0 bases at J, with 5 bases between the two ends. Germline CDR1 reads SGHKS; CDR2 reads YYEKEE (reference sequence). The CDR3 covers 14 residues.

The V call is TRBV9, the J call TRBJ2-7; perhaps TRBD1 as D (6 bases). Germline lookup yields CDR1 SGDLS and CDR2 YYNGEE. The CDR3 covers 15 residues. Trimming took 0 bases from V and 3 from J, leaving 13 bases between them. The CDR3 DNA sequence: TGTGCCAGCAGCGTAGAAGGACAGACTAACTACGAGCAGTACTTC. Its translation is CASSVEGQTNYEQYF.

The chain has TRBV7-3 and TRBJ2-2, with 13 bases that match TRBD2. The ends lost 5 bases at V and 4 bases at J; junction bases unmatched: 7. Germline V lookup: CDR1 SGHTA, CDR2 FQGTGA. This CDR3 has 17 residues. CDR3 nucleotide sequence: TGTGCCAGCAGCCAACTAGCGGGAGGGCCAGGCACCGGGGAGCTGTTTTTT. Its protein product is CASSQLAGGPGTGELFF.

The CDR3 sequence: CASSFREGVTKGYTF. In DNA, the CDR3 is TGTGCCAGCAGTTTTCGGGAGGGGGTCACGAAGGGCTACACCTTC. The rearrangement joins TRBV28 to TRBJ1-2; D may be TRBD1 (6 bases). In germline, CDR1 is MDHEN, CDR2 SYDVKM. Trimming took off 3 bases at V and 8 bases at J, with 19 bases between the two ends. The CDR3 consists of 15 residues.

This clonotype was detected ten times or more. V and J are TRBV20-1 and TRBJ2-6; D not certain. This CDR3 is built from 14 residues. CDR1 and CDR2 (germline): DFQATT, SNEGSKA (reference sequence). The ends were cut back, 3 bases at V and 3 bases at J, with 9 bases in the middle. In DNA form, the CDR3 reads TGCAGTGCTAGGCTGGGCGGTGGGGCCAACGTCCTGACTTTC. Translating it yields CSARLGGGANVLTF.

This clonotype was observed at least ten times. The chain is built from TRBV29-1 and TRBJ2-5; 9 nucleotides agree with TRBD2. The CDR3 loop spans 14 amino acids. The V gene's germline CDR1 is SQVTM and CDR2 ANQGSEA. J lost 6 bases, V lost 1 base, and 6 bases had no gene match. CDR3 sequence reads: CSVEGGRAAQTQYF. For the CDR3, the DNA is TGCAGCGTTGAAGGCGGGAGGGCCGCGCAGACCCAGTACTTC.

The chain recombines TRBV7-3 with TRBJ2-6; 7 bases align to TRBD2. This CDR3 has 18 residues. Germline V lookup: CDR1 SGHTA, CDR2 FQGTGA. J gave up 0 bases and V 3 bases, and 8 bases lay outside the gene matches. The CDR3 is CASSLMGGEGSGANVLTF. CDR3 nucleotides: TGTGCCAGCAGCTTGATGGGTGGGGAGGGCTCTGGGGCCAACGTCCTGACTTTC.

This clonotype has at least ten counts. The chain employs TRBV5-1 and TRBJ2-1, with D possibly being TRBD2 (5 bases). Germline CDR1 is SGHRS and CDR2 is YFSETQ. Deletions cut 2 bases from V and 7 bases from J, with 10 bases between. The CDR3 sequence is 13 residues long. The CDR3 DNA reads TGCGCCAGCAGCTTAGGAGGAATAAATGAGCAGTTCTTC. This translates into CASSLGGINEQFF.

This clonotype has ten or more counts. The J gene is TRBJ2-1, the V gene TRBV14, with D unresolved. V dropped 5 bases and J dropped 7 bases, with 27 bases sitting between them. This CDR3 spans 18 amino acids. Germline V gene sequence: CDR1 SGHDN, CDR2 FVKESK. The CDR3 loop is CASSDTPPETLFKNEQFF. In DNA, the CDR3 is TGTGCCAGCAGCGACACCCCTCCTGAAACCCTTTTCAAAAATGAGCAGTTCTTC.

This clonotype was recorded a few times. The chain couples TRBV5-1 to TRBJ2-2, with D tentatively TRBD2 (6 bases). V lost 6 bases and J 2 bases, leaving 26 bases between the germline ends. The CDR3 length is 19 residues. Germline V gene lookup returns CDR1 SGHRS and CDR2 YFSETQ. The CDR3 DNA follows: TGCGCCAGCAACAGTCGCAGGAGAGGGACCGGGAGAAACACCGGGGAGCTGTTTTTT. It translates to CASNSRRRGTGRNTGELFF.

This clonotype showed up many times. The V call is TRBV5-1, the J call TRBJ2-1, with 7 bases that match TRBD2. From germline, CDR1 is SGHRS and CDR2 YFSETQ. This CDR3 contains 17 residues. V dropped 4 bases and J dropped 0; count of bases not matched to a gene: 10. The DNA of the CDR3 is TGCGCCAGCAGCCCCGCTGTGGGAGGGAGCTCCTACAATGAGCAGTTCTTC. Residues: CASSPAVGGSSYNEQFF.

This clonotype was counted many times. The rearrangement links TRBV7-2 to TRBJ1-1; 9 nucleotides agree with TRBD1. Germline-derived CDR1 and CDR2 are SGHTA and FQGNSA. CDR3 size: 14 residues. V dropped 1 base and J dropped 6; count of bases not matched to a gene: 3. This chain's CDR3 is CASSLGGQGPEAFF. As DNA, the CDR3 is TGTGCCAGCAGCTTAGGGGGACAGGGACCTGAAGCTTTCTTT.

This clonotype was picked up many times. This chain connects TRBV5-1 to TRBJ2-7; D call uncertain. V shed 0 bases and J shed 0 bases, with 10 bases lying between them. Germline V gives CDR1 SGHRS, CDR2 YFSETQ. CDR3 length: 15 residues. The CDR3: CASSLESPRSYEQYF. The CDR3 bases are TGCGCCAGCAGCTTGGAGTCACCCCGCTCCTACGAGCAGTACTTC.